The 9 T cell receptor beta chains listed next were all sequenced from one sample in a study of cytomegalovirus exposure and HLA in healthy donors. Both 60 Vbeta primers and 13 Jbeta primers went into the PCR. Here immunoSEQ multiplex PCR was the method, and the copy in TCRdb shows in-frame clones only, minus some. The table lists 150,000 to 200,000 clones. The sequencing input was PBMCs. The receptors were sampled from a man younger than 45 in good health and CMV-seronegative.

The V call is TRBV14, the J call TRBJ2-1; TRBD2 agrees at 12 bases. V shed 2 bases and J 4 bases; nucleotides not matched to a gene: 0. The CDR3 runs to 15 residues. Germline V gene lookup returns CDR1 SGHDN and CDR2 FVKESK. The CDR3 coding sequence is TGTGCCAGCAGCCAACTAGCGGGAGGGTACAATGAGCAGTTCTTC. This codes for CASSQLAGGYNEQFF.

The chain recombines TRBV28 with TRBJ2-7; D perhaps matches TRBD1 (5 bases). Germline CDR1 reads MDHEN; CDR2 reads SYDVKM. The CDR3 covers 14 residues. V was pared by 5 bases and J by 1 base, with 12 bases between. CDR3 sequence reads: CASSPLGVSYEQYF. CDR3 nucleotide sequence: TGTGCCAGCAGTCCCTTAGGGGTATCCTACGAGCAGTACTTC.

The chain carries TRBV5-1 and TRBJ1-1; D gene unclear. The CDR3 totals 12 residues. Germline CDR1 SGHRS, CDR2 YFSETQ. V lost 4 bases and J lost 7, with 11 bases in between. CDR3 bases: TGCGCCAGCAGCCGCGGGGAGAATGAAGCTTTCTTT. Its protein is CASSRGENEAFF.

The CDR3 here is CASSLVGSNTGELFF. The CDR3 DNA reads TGTGCCAGCAGCTTAGTCGGGAGTAACACCGGGGAGCTGTTTTTT. This chain uses TRBV7-7 with TRBJ2-2, with D perhaps matching TRBD2 (6 bases). Deletions cut 1 base from V and 2 bases from J, with 8 bases between. Germline values: CDR1 SSHAT, CDR2 FNYEAQ (reference sequence). CDR3 length: 15 residues.

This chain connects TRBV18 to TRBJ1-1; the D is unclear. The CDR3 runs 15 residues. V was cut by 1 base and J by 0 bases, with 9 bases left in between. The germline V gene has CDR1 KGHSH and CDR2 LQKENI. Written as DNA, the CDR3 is TGTGCCAGCTCACCACGGGAGGTATTGAACACTGAAGCTTTCTTT. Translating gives CASSPREVLNTEAFF.

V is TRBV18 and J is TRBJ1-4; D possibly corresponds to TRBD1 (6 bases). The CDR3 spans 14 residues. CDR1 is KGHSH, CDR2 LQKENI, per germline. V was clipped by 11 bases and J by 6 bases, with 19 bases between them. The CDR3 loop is CAGGFNRADEKLFF. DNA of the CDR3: TGTGCCGGGGGATTCAACAGGGCTGATGAAAAACTGTTTTTT.

CDR3 residues: CASSTTGSTEAFF. CDR3 coding DNA: TGTGCCAGTAGTACGACAGGTTCCACTGAAGCTTTCTTT. V and J are TRBV19 and TRBJ1-1; D might be TRBD1 (6 bases). The ends were cut back, 4 bases at V and 4 bases at J, with 10 bases in the middle. The CDR3 is 13 amino acids. Germline V gives CDR1 LNHDA, CDR2 SQIVND (reference sequence).

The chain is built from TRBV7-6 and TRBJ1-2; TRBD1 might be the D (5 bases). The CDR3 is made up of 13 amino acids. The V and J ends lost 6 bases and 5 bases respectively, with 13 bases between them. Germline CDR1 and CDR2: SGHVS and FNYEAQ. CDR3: CASRGQGGYGYTF. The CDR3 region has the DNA TGTGCCAGCAGGGGTCAGGGAGGGTATGGCTACACCTTC.

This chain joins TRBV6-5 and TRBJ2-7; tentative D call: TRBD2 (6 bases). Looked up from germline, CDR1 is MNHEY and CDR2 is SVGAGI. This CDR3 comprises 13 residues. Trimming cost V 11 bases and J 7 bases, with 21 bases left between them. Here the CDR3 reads CAPHGAEAGEQYF. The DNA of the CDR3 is TGTGCCCCCCATGGGGCGGAGGCGGGGGAGCAGTACTTC.